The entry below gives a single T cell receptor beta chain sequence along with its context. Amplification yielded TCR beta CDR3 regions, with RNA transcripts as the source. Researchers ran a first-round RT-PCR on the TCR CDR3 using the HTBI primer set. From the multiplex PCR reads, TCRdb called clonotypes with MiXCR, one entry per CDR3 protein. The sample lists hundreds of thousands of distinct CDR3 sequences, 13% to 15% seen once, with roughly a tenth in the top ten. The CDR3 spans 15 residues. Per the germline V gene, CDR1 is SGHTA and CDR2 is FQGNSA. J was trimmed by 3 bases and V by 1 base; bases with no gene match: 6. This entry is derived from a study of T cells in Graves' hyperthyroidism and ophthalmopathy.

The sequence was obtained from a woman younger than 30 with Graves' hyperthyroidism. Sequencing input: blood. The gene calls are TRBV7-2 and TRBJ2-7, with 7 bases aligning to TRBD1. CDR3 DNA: TGTGCCAGCAGCTTAGAACAGGGGATTAACTACGAGCAGTACTTC. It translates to CASSLEQGINYEQYF.